This T cell receptor beta chain was profiled in a study of blood T cells in healthy people across ages. Findings and limits, study-wide: Roughly linear age-related decline in beta diversity appeared, significant by age 40. TCR beta diversity correlated strongly with naive T cell percentage.

Sample-barcoded 5' priming and a J-beta primer mix drove a second PCR of roughly 7 to 11 cycles. TCRdb re-called the 5' RACE reads through MiXCR, storing one row per CDR3 protein. The data contain over a million distinct CDR3 sequences, around 59% of them singletons. Worth noting for this clonotype: The target antigen is unknown.

A minimum of 6 micrograms of total RNA was extracted per sample. This CDR3 spans 16 amino acids. Germline values: CDR1 MDHEN, CDR2 SYDVKM. The chain couples TRBV28 to TRBJ2-4, with 12 positions matching TRBD2. The DNA end is more similar to TRBJ2-7, so the J call may be wrong. The receptor comes from a man aged 18 to 35 in good health. The sequenced sample consisted of blood. In DNA, the CDR3 is TGTGCCAGCAGTTTAGAACTAGCGGGGGGACCTAACGAGCAGTACTTC. Translating it yields CASSLELAGGPNEQYF.